What follows are 24 T cell receptor beta chains derived from one specimen sequenced in a study of molecular identifiers for immune sequencing clone quantification. One entry per CDR3 protein results from TCRdb running MiXCR on the PCR reads. The profile covers 250,000 to 400,000 distinct CDR3 sequences, with roughly 23% appearing a single time and roughly 0.8% taken by the ten largest. The material sequenced was naive CD8+ T cells from blood, with Jurkat cell RNA spiked in. Subset in this sample: FACS-sorted CD8+CD4-CCR7+CD45RA+ naive T cells. The receptor source for this set is a human donor in good health. Some libraries in this study had Jurkat cell RNA spiked in.

The chain joins TRBV7-9 to TRBJ2-1, with D possibly matching TRBD1 (7 bases). V was shortened by 6 bases and J by 5 bases, with 20 bases between the two germline ends. CDR1 and CDR2 from the germline V gene are SEHNR and FQNEAQ (reference sequence). The CDR3 has 16 residues. Here the CDR3 reads CASRKAGRGINNEQFF. CDR3 nucleotides: TGTGCCAGCAGAAAAGCGGGCAGGGGGATCAACAATGAGCAGTTCTTC.

With respect to this clonotype: With a much larger clone just one base away, this may be a read error. The V and J genes are TRBV12-3 or TRBV12-4 and TRBJ1-4, with 7 bases lining up with TRBD1. CDR3 size: 15 residues. The CDR3 is CASSNPGQRYEKLVF. In nucleotides, the CDR3 is TGTGCCAGCAGTAATCCGGGACAGCGATATGAAAAACTGGTTTTT.

This clonotype has a count of ten or more. This chain connects TRBV6-5 to TRBJ2-3; a weak D match, TRBD1 (6 bases). V was shortened by 7 bases and J by 2 bases, with 10 bases between the two germline ends. From germline, CDR1 is MNHEY and CDR2 SVGAGI. The CDR3 runs to 13 residues. The CDR3 coding sequence is TGTGCCAGCACCGCAGGGGACACAGATACGCAGTATTTT. The encoded protein is CASTAGDTDTQYF.

The rearrangement joins TRBV19 to TRBJ2-7, with D perhaps TRBD2 (6 bases). Deletions cut 11 bases from V and 4 bases from J, with 12 bases between. The CDR3 length is 11 residues. Germline assignment: CDR1 LNHDA and CDR2 SQIVND (reference sequence). This CDR3 reads CASGEEYEQYF. As DNA, the CDR3 is TGTGCCTCGGGAGAAGAGTACGAGCAGTACTTC.

This clonotype has just a few counts. The chain is built from TRBV27 and TRBJ2-7, with D maybe TRBD1 (6 bases). V dropped 5 bases and J dropped 0 bases, with 11 bases sitting between them. The germline gives CDR1 MNHEY, CDR2 SMNVEV (reference sequence). The CDR3 extends over 14 amino acids. The CDR3 nucleotides are TGTGCCAGCAGTCGGACGGACAGCTCCTACGAGCAGTACTTC. Translating gives CASSRTDSSYEQYF.

This clonotype appeared many times. J is TRBJ2-3 and V is TRBV4-3; the match to TRBD2 covers 7 bases. J lost 2 bases, V lost 0 bases, and 8 bases had no gene match. Germline lookup yields CDR1 LGHNA and CDR2 YSLEER. The CDR3 sequence is 17 residues long. As DNA, the CDR3 is TGCGCCAGCAGCCAAGAACGAGGCGGGAGCCTCACAGATACGCAGTATTTT. This gives the protein CASSQERGGSLTDTQYF.

The V gene is TRBV4-1, the J gene TRBJ2-3; 12 bases match TRBD2. V trimming: 4 bases; J trimming: 1 base; junction bases outside the gene matches: 6. From germline, CDR1 is MGHRA and CDR2 YSYEKL. CDR3 length: 17 residues. The CDR3 here is CASSRILAGGRTDTQYF. The CDR3 bases are TGCGCCAGCAGCCGAATACTAGCGGGGGGCCGCACAGATACGCAGTATTTT.

The table lists this clonotype with many counts. The chain uses TRBV6-2 or TRBV6-3 and TRBJ1-5; 10 positions match TRBD1. This CDR3 region has 13 residues. CDR1 and CDR2 from the germline V gene are MNHEY and SVGEGT. After removal of 5 bases from V and 6 bases from J, the junction contained 1 base not matched to a gene. CDR3: CASSGQGVQPQHF. DNA of the CDR3: TGTGCCAGCAGTGGACAGGGGGTTCAGCCCCAGCATTTT.

This clonotype has ten or more counts. V is TRBV5-4 and J is TRBJ2-7; possible D gene TRBD2, 5 bases. The germline gives CDR1 SGHNT, CDR2 YYREEE (reference sequence). The CDR3 is 15 amino acids. The V end was cut by 0 bases, the J end by 3 bases, with 13 bases between. The CDR3 reads CASSLAERRNYEQYF. The CDR3 region has the DNA TGTGCCAGCAGCTTGGCGGAGCGGAGGAACTACGAGCAGTACTTC. The whole variable domain, remainder taken from reference TRBV5-4 and TRBJ2-7, is ETGVTQSPTHLIKTRGQQVTLRCSSQSGHNTVSWYQQALGQGPQFIFQYYREEENGRGNFPPRFSGLQFPNYSSELNVNALELDDSALYLCASSLAERRNYEQYFGPGTRLTVT.

This clonotype has just a few counts. The V and J genes are TRBV4-1 and TRBJ2-3, with 9 bases identical to TRBD2. This CDR3 is 16 amino acids long. From germline, CDR1 is MGHRA and CDR2 YSYEKL. V trimming: 2 bases; J trimming: 7 bases; junction bases outside the gene matches: 10. This CDR3 reads CASSQIGGRAPYTQYF. Written as DNA, the CDR3 is TGCGCCAGCAGCCAAATCGGCGGGAGGGCCCCCTATACGCAGTATTTT.

Worth noting for this clonotype: This may be a read error, as it is one base from a much larger clone. The rearrangement joins TRBV20-1 to TRBJ2-2; 8 bases line up with TRBD2. Germline CDR1 DFQATT, CDR2 SNEGSKA (reference sequence). The CDR3 has 14 residues. Unmatched junction bases numbered 4, after V lost 5 bases and J lost 2 bases. CDR3 loop: CSAERESNTGELFF. CDR3 bases: TGCAGTGCTGAGCGGGAGTCTAACACCGGGGAGCTGTTTTTT.

This clonotype was counted many times. The chain carries TRBV4-1 and TRBJ1-2; D is undetermined. The length of the CDR3 is 15 residues. Germline values: CDR1 MGHRA, CDR2 YSYEKL. Trimming pared 1 base from V and 4 bases from J, leaving 13 bases between. In nucleotides, the CDR3 is TGCGCCAGCAGCCAAGTAGACGGGTTGATCTATGGCTACACCTTC. Translated, it gives CASSQVDGLIYGYTF.

The chain couples TRBV12-3 or TRBV12-4 to TRBJ2-5; 7 bases are shared with TRBD1. Trimming removed 5 bases from V and 5 bases from J; junction bases left unmatched: 8. The CDR3 length is 14 residues. The DNA of the CDR3 is TGTGCCAGCAGTGTCCCGGGACAGTACGAGACCCAGTACTTC. Its protein product is CASSVPGQYETQYF.

This clonotype appeared many times. The chain has TRBV7-9 and TRBJ2-7, with unresolved D. CDR1 and CDR2 from the germline V gene are SEHNR and FQNEAQ (reference sequence). The CDR3 extends over 14 amino acids. Trimming pared 6 bases from V and 7 bases from J, leaving 19 bases between. CDR3 region: CASRSPDALGEQYF. The CDR3 region has the DNA TGTGCCAGCAGATCCCCGGACGCCTTAGGGGAGCAGTACTTC.

This clonotype was seen only a few times. J is TRBJ2-1 and V is TRBV4-3; D remains unclear. This CDR3 region has 15 residues. V gave up 1 base and J gave up 5 bases, with 12 bases separating them. CDR1 is LGHNA and CDR2 is YSLEER in the germline V gene. This CDR3 is CASSQVPPGHNEQFF. The CDR3 DNA is TGCGCCAGCAGCCAAGTCCCCCCCGGGCACAATGAGCAGTTCTTC.

Comments on this clonotype: A read error may be the cause here, since a much bigger clone is one base away. CDR3 in amino acids: CASSQVGRLSGANVPTF. The CDR3, as DNA: TGCGCCAGCAGCCAAGTAGGACGCCTCTCTGGGGCCAACGTCCCGACTTTC. The genes are TRBV4-3 and TRBJ2-6, with a weak D call TRBD1 (5 bases). Per germline, CDR1 LGHNA and CDR2 YSLEER. This CDR3 is 17 amino acids long.

About this clonotype: A much larger clone differs from this one at a single base, so this may be a read error. The CDR3 does not close with the conserved phenylalanine or tryptophan, likely indicating a read error. This chain joins TRBV20-1 and TRBJ1-1; maybe TRBD1 (5 bases). This CDR3 is built from 14 residues. Germline V lookup: CDR1 DFQATT, CDR2 SNEGSKA (reference sequence). V shed 5 bases and J shed 2 bases, with 15 bases lying between them. CDR3 nucleotide sequence: TGCAGTGCTCCACGACACCAGGGAAACACTGAAGCTTTCCTT. It translates to CSAPRHQGNTEAFL.

This clonotype was recorded at least ten times. The chain uses TRBV19 and TRBJ2-2; a weak D match, TRBD1 (5 bases). This CDR3 comprises 17 residues. CDR1 is LNHDA, CDR2 SQIVND, per germline (reference sequence). The V gene lost 4 bases and the J gene lost 4 bases, with 19 bases spanning the gap. The CDR3 loop is CASSTPARAFPTGELFF. CDR3 sequence (DNA): TGTGCCAGTAGTACCCCGGCCAGGGCGTTTCCCACCGGGGAGCTGTTTTTT.

Notes on this clonotype: This may be a read error: a much more frequent sequence differs by one nucleotide. The chain links TRBV6-5 to TRBJ1-1; 8 bases match TRBD1. J was trimmed by 11 bases and V by 5 bases; bases with no gene match: 10. CDR1 is MNHEY, CDR2 SVGAGI, per germline. The CDR3 has 13 amino acids. CDR3 in amino acids: CASSLTGGGSAFF. For the CDR3, the DNA is TGTGCCAGCAGTCTTACAGGGGGAGGGAGTGCTTTCTTT.

The chain uses TRBV12-3 or TRBV12-4 and TRBJ2-7; tentatively, D is TRBD1 or TRBD2 (5 bases each). The ends were cut back, 5 bases at V and 6 bases at J, with 14 bases in the middle. This CDR3 region has 13 residues. The CDR3, as DNA: TGTGCCAGCAGTGCCGGGGCTGGGGCCGAGCAGTACTTC. Translation gives CASSAGAGAEQYF.

Comments on this clonotype: It may be a read error: a sequence one base away is much more abundant. J is TRBJ2-5 and V is TRBV25-1; D possibly corresponds to TRBD2 (6 bases). The V and J ends lost 3 bases and 10 bases respectively, with 15 bases between them. Germline lookup yields CDR1 MGHDK and CDR2 SYGVNS. This CDR3 contains 13 residues. CDR3 residues: CASSDLTGDIQYF. In DNA form, the CDR3 reads TGTGCCAGCAGTGATCTTACGGGGGATATCCAGTACTTC.

A note on this clonotype: Germline and junction disagree at one end, which may indicate a read error. The V gene is TRBV7-2, the J gene TRBJ1-1; weak D call: TRBD1 (5 bases). Germline V gene sequence: CDR1 SGHTA, CDR2 FQGNSA. This CDR3 has 14 residues. Here the CDR3 reads CANSFTRGDTEAFF. CDR3 nucleotide sequence: TGTGCCAACAGCTTCACAAGGGGCGATACTGAAGCTTTCTTT.

Only a few counts were recorded for this clonotype. This likely comes from a read error, as the CDR3 has no conserved phenylalanine or tryptophan at its end. The V call is TRBV12-3 or TRBV12-4, the J call TRBJ1-6; 9 bases agree with TRBD1. V lost 5 bases and J lost 10; bases outside the gene matches: 6. CDR3 length: 14 amino acids. The CDR3, as DNA: TGTGCCAGCAGTCACCGGGACAGGGTATCACCCCTCCACTCT. It is translated as CASSHRDRVSPLHS.

This clonotype was observed at least ten times. V gene TRBV5-1 combines with J gene TRBJ2-2; D could derive from TRBD1 or TRBD2 (5 bases each). Trimming shortened V by 4 bases and J by 2 bases, and 9 bases separated the two germline ends. CDR3 length equals 14 residues. Germline lookup yields CDR1 SGHRS and CDR2 YFSETQ. CDR3 DNA sequence: TGCGCCAGCAGCGGGACGGCAAACACCGGGGAGCTGTTTTTT. Amino acids: CASSGTANTGELFF.